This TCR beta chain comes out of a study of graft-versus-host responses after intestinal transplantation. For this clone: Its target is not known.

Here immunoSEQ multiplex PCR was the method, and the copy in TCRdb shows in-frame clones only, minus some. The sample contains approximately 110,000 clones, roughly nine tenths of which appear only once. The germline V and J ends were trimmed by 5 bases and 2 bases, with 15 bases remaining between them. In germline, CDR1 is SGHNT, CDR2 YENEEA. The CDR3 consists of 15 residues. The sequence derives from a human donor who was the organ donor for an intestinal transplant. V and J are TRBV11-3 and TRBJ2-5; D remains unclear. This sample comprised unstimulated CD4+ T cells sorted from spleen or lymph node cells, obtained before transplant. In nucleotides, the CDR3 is TGTGCCAGCAGCCAGCTTGGCACAGATCAAGAGACCCAGTACTTC. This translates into CASSQLGTDQETQYF.